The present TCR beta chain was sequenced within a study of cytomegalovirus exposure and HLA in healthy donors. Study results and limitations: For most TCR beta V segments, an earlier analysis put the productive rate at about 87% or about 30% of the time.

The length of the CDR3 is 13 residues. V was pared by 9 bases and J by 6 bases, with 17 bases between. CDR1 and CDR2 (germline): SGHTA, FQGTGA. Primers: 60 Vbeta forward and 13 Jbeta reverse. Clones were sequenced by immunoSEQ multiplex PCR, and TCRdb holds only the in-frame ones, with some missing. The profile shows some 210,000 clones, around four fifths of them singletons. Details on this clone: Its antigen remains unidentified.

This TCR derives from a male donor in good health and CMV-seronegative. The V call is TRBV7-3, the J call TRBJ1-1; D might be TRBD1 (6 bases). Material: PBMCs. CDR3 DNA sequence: TGTGCCAGTAAGAACCGGGACAAGGCTGAAGCTTTCTTT. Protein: CASKNRDKAEAFF.